This entry describes one T cell receptor beta chain. The sample is drawn from a study of control samples from healthy donors and cancer patients. Some clones are missing from TCRdb's copy, which holds only in-frame ones; the method was immunoSEQ multiplex PCR. The sample includes about 100,000 clones, roughly nine tenths of them seen just once. CDR1 and CDR2 (germline): LGHDT, YNNKEL (reference sequence). Trimming shortened V by 1 base and J by 1 base, and 16 bases separated the two germline ends. CDR3 length equals 17 residues. The rearrangement joins TRBV3-1 (or the pseudogene TRBV3-2) to TRBJ1-1; perhaps TRBD1 as D (5 bases). The material sequenced was blood. The sequence came from a woman younger than 30 in good health. The CDR3 coding sequence is TGTGCCAGCAGCCAAGTCTCTTTCGGGGCGGGGAACACTGAAGCTTTCTTT. Encoded protein: CASSQVSFGAGNTEAFF.